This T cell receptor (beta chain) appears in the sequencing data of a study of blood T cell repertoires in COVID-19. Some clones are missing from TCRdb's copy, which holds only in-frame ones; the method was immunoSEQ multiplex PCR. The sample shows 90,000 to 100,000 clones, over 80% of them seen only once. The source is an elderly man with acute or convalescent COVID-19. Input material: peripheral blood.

The CDR3 region is CASSSSVAATDTQYF. As DNA, the CDR3 is TGTGCCAGCAGTTCCAGTGTAGCGGCCACAGATACGCAGTATTTT. The chain couples TRBV6-5 to TRBJ2-3; TRBD2 might be the D (6 bases). This CDR3 is built from 15 residues. Trimming pared 4 bases from V and 2 bases from J, leaving 13 bases between. Per the germline V gene, CDR1 is MNHEY and CDR2 is SVGAGI.